A selection of T cell receptor beta chains follows, all from one sample in a study of patients and donors after allogeneic stem cell transplantation. MiXCR, applied by TCRdb to the RT-PCR reads, yields one record per CDR3 protein. The sample includes 20,000 to 30,000 distinct CDR3 sequences, approximately 43% of them seen just once. Sequenced: blood, either unsorted or a sorted T cell fraction (not recorded which). Receptor source: a human donor who was either an allogeneic HSCT recipient or a stem cell or donor lymphocyte infusion donor (not recorded which). It is not recorded whose cells these are; they may come from a transplant donor. CDR3s include the opening cysteine and the closing phenylalanine or tryptophan. The D gene is left open where the match is weak. Size is stated for part of the rows, as once, few or many counts, or as a class when the clone is expanded.

d_gene: NA; j_gene: TRBJ1-2; abundance: NA; v_gene: TRBV20-1; CDR3aa: CSAPLSTLF; CDR3nt: TGCAGTGCCCCTCTATCTACCCTCTTC
d_gene: NA; j_gene: TRBJ1-5; abundance: few; v_gene: TRBV5-5; CDR3aa: CASTTGFSNQPQHF; CDR3nt: TGTGCCAGCACCACCGGGTTTAGCAATCAGCCCCAGCATTTT
d_gene: TRBD1; j_gene: TRBJ1-2; abundance: NA; v_gene: TRBV6-2/TRBV6-3; CDR3aa: CASSLRDRGGGYTF; CDR3nt: TGTGCCAGCAGTCTCCGGGACAGGGGCGGTGGCTACACCTTC
d_gene: NA; j_gene: TRBJ2-1; abundance: few; v_gene: TRBV10-3; CDR3aa: CAISESRDEQFF; CDR3nt: TGTGCCATCAGTGAGTCTCGGGACGAGCAGTTCTTC
d_gene: NA; j_gene: TRBJ1-5; abundance: NA; v_gene: TRBV27; CDR3aa: CASSLMGRLSQPQHF; CDR3nt: TGTGCCAGCAGTTTAATGGGGCGCCTTAGTCAGCCCCAGCATTTT
d_gene: NA; j_gene: TRBJ1-1; abundance: few; v_gene: TRBV6-5; CDR3aa: CASSAPGRKNTEAFF; CDR3nt: TGTGCCAGCAGTGCGCCGGGACGGAAGAACACTGAAGCTTTCTTT
d_gene: TRBD1; j_gene: TRBJ1-4; abundance: NA; v_gene: TRBV7-6; CDR3aa: CASSLQGGGEKLFF; CDR3nt: TGTGCCAGCAGCCTTCAGGGGGGCGGTGAAAAACTGTTTTTT
d_gene: NA; j_gene: TRBJ1-1; abundance: NA; v_gene: TRBV12-3/TRBV12-4; CDR3aa: CASSLVGGMNTEAFF; CDR3nt: TGTGCCAGCAGTTTAGTTGGGGGGATGAACACTGAAGCTTTCTTT
d_gene: NA; j_gene: TRBJ1-1; abundance: few; v_gene: TRBV4-1; CDR3aa: CASSSAGVHPLGDTEAFF; CDR3nt: TGCGCCAGCAGCTCAGCGGGCGTCCACCCGCTGGGGGACACTGAAGCTTTCTTT
d_gene: NA; j_gene: TRBJ1-1; abundance: NA; v_gene: TRBV7-8; CDR3aa: CASSLAWLQHTEAFF; CDR3nt: TGTGCCAGCAGCTTAGCGTGGCTGCAACACACTGAAGCTTTCTTT
d_gene: NA; j_gene: TRBJ2-1; abundance: NA; v_gene: TRBV5-1; CDR3aa: CASSLGPGAYNEQFF; CDR3nt: TGCGCCAGCAGCTTGGGACCGGGCGCCTACAATGAGCAGTTCTTC
d_gene: TRBD2; j_gene: TRBJ2-2; abundance: NA; v_gene: TRBV5-1; CDR3aa: CASSVGLGTNTGELFF; CDR3nt: TGCGCCAGCAGCGTGGGACTAGGGACGAACACCGGGGAGCTGTTTTTT
d_gene: NA; j_gene: TRBJ1-6; abundance: NA; v_gene: TRBV6-6; CDR3aa: CASSYSGHYNSPLHF; CDR3nt: TGTGCCAGCAGTTACTCGGGACACTATAATTCACCCCTCCACTTT
d_gene: NA; j_gene: TRBJ1-1; abundance: NA; v_gene: TRBV5-1; CDR3aa: CASSLVFGSEAFF; CDR3nt: TGCGCCAGCAGCTTGGTTTTTGGATCTGAAGCTTTCTTT
d_gene: TRBD1; j_gene: TRBJ1-6; abundance: few; v_gene: TRBV25-1; CDR3aa: CASSRQGASYNSPLHF; CDR3nt: TGTGCCAGCAGTAGACAGGGGGCTTCCTATAATTCACCCCTCCACTTT
d_gene: NA; j_gene: TRBJ1-2; abundance: NA; v_gene: TRBV7-9; CDR3aa: CASSLTVKGTLNYGYTF; CDR3nt: TGTGCCAGCAGCTTAACCGTTAAAGGGACACTTAACTATGGCTACACCTTC
d_gene: NA; j_gene: TRBJ2-5; abundance: NA; v_gene: TRBV15; CDR3aa: CATSFSRGAETQYF; CDR3nt: TGTGCCACCAGCTTTTCACGGGGGGCGGAGACCCAGTACTTC
d_gene: NA; j_gene: TRBJ1-3; abundance: NA; v_gene: TRBV9; CDR3aa: CASSALLPQGSSGNTIYF; CDR3nt: TGTGCCAGCAGTGCCCTACTTCCGCAGGGGAGCTCTGGAAACACCATATATTTT
d_gene: TRBD1; j_gene: TRBJ1-1; abundance: few; v_gene: TRBV9; CDR3aa: CASSETGEINTEAFF; CDR3nt: TGTGCCAGCAGCGAGACAGGGGAGATTAACACTGAAGCTTTCTTT
d_gene: NA; j_gene: TRBJ1-6; abundance: NA; v_gene: TRBV7-9; CDR3aa: CASSLAQYSPLHF; CDR3nt: TGTGCCAGCAGCCTGGCCCAGTATTCACCCCTCCACTTT
d_gene: TRBD1; j_gene: TRBJ1-1; abundance: once; v_gene: TRBV5-1; CDR3aa: CASSRDRGLNTEAFF; CDR3nt: TGCGCCAGCAGCAGGGACAGGGGGCTCAACACTGAAGCTTTCTTT
d_gene: NA; j_gene: TRBJ1-6; abundance: NA; v_gene: TRBV20-1; CDR3aa: CSAKPPGESPLHF; CDR3nt: TGCAGTGCTAAGCCACCGGGGGAGTCACCCCTCCACTTT
d_gene: TRBD2; j_gene: TRBJ2-3; abundance: NA; v_gene: TRBV6-6; CDR3aa: CASKGSGSSDTQYF; CDR3nt: TGTGCCAGCAAAGGAAGCGGGAGTTCAGATACGCAGTATTTT
d_gene: TRBD1; j_gene: TRBJ1-2; abundance: NA; v_gene: TRBV6-6; CDR3aa: CASSSDRVFGYTF; CDR3nt: TGTGCCAGCAGTTCTGACAGGGTTTTTGGCTACACCTTC
d_gene: NA; j_gene: TRBJ2-1; abundance: NA; v_gene: TRBV5-6; CDR3aa: CASSLLGNEQFF; CDR3nt: TGTGCCAGCAGCTTGTTGGGTAATGAGCAGTTCTTC
d_gene: TRBD1; j_gene: TRBJ1-5; abundance: few; v_gene: TRBV12-3/TRBV12-4; CDR3aa: CASSLGTAFNQPQHF; CDR3nt: TGTGCCAGCAGTTTGGGGACAGCCTTCAATCAGCCCCAGCATTTT